These 21 T cell receptor beta chains share one sample of origin, sequenced in a study of T cell responses to AZD1222 COVID-19 vaccine. Profiled with immunoSEQ multiplex PCR; TCRdb holds only in-frame clones, not every one. The table includes approximately 180,000 clones, less than 95% detected once. Sequencing used peripheral blood, obtained on day 0 of AZD1222 vaccination. These receptors were obtained from an adult in good health.

The rearrangement joins TRBV24-1 to TRBJ2-7, with D maybe TRBD1 (6 bases). The CDR3 extends over 14 amino acids. The germline V gene has CDR1 KGHDR and CDR2 SFDVKD. The V end lost 5 bases, the J end lost 3 bases, and 13 bases lay between the germline ends. In DNA, the CDR3 is TGTGCCACCAGTGTGAGGGGGTTAGGCTACGAGCAGTACTTC. This sequence encodes CATSVRGLGYEQYF.

The CDR3 here is CASSLSGQLPYEQYF. In DNA, the CDR3 is TGTGCCAGCAGTTTATCGGGACAGTTGCCCTACGAGCAGTACTTC. The chain carries TRBV27 and TRBJ2-7, with 7 positions matching TRBD1. The CDR3 contains 15 residues. Trimming at V came to 0 bases and at J to 2 bases, leaving 4 bases not matched to a gene. The germline CDR1 and CDR2 sequences are MNHEY and SMNVEV (reference sequence).

This clone was counted only a few times. This sequence joins TRBV3-1 (or the pseudogene TRBV3-2) and TRBJ2-7; 12 bases fit TRBD1. The CDR3 spans 16 residues. V shed 3 bases and J 5 bases; nucleotides not matched to a gene: 8. Germline V CDR1 and CDR2: LGHDT, YNNKEL (reference sequence). CDR3 nucleotide sequence: TGTGCCAGCAGCCAGGTCCCGGGACAGGGGGCCCACGAGCAGTACTTC. Protein: CASSQVPGQGAHEQYF.

The rearrangement links TRBV7-8 to TRBJ2-7, with D uncertain. CDR1 and CDR2 (germline): SGHVS, FQNEAQ. V was shortened by 5 bases and J by 7 bases, with 9 bases between the two germline ends. The CDR3 extends over 11 amino acids. This CDR3 is CASSGEWEQYF. In nucleotides, the CDR3 is TGTGCCAGCAGCGGAGAGTGGGAGCAGTACTTC.

The chain combines TRBV5-3 with TRBJ1-6; D possibly corresponds to TRBD1 (6 bases). TRBV5-3 is sorted into the ORF group, with uncertain function. Trimming pared 0 bases from V and 9 bases from J, leaving 25 bases between. The length of the CDR3 is 19 residues. CDR3 amino acids: CARSLERTARVRLRSPLHF. CDR3 DNA: TGTGCCAGAAGCTTGGAACGGACAGCCCGAGTGCGACTTCGTTCACCCCTCCACTTT.

J is TRBJ2-7 and V is TRBV7-3; 10 bases align to TRBD1. CDR3 length: 15 residues. V lost 5 bases, J lost 6 bases, and 10 bases stayed unmatched. Germline-derived CDR1 and CDR2 are SGHTA and FQGTGA. The CDR3 region has the DNA TGTGCCAGCAGCCCGGAACCCCGGGACAGGGGCGAGCAGTACTTC. This sequence encodes CASSPEPRDRGEQYF.

J is TRBJ1-5 and V is TRBV19, with TRBD1 identical over 10 bases. The CDR3 contains 16 residues. V lost 10 bases to trimming and J lost 0 bases; unmatched junction nucleotides: 9. Looked up from germline, CDR1 is LNHDA and CDR2 is SQIVND (reference sequence). CDR3 in amino acids: CATKDRGGASNQPQHF. The DNA of the CDR3 is TGTGCCACAAAGGACAGGGGGGGTGCTAGCAATCAGCCCCAGCATTTT.

The count of this clone is one. This chain links TRBV10-3 with TRBJ2-2, with 9 bases lining up with TRBD2. The V segment lost 4 bases and the J segment 1 base; nucleotides outside the gene matches: 1. In germline, CDR1 is ENHRY, CDR2 SYGVKD. This CDR3 has 15 amino acids. The CDR3 DNA sequence: TGTGCCATCAGTGCTAGCGGGGTGAACACCGGGGAGCTGTTTTTT. Its protein is CAISASGVNTGELFF.

The chain uses TRBV4-1 and TRBJ2-2, with TRBD2 matching 15 bases. Germline V gives CDR1 MGHRA, CDR2 YSYEKL. The CDR3 is 19 residues long. Trimming removed 4 bases from V and 0 bases from J; junction bases left unmatched: 6. In nucleotides, the CDR3 is TGCGCCAGCAGCCCATGGGGGACTAGCGGGGGGACGAACACCGGGGAGCTGTTTTTT. Protein product: CASSPWGTSGGTNTGELFF.

The chain joins TRBV7-9 to TRBJ1-1; D is unresolved. The germline V gene has CDR1 SEHNR and CDR2 FQNEAQ (reference sequence). The length of the CDR3 is 13 residues. V was cut by 6 bases and J by 6 bases, with 14 bases left in between. For the CDR3, the DNA is TGTGCCAGCAGGACTCCAACGGACCCTGAAGCTTTCTTT. Translated, it gives CASRTPTDPEAFF.

J is TRBJ1-1 and V is TRBV6-5, with a tentative D call TRBD1 (5 bases). The CDR3 runs 15 residues. The V end was cut by 2 bases, the J end by 1 base, with 11 bases between. Germline V gene data show CDR1 as MNHEY and CDR2 as SVGAGI. For the CDR3, the DNA is TGTGCCAGCAGTTACCAGTGGGGGGGGAACACTGAAGCTTTCTTT. This translates into CASSYQWGGNTEAFF.

The CDR3 DNA follows: TGTGCCAGTAGCCCCCACGAGGGGGGTAAGGAAAAACTGTTTTTT. Its translation is CASSPHEGGKEKLFF. The gene calls are TRBV19 and TRBJ1-4; tentatively, D is TRBD1 (6 bases). This CDR3 contains 15 residues. The germline V gene has CDR1 LNHDA and CDR2 SQIVND (reference sequence). V was shortened by 6 bases and J by 8 bases, with 19 bases between the two germline ends.

The chain is built from TRBV3-1 (or the pseudogene TRBV3-2) and TRBJ1-2, with 9 bases identical to TRBD1. The germline V gene has CDR1 LGHDT and CDR2 YNNKEL (reference sequence). This CDR3 contains 16 residues. With V trimmed by 4 bases and J by 1 base, 7 bases remained unmatched. CDR3 amino acids: CASSPGTGTFNYGYTF. The CDR3 DNA reads as TGTGCCAGCAGCCCGGGGACAGGGACATTTAACTATGGCTACACCTTC.

The genes are TRBV9 and TRBJ2-1, with 8 bases matching TRBD2. With V trimmed by 0 bases and J by 3 bases, 5 bases remained unmatched. CDR3 length: 16 amino acids. Germline V gene sequence: CDR1 SGDLS, CDR2 YYNGEE. The CDR3 sequence is CASSVGSGGHYNEQFF. CDR3 coding DNA: TGTGCCAGCAGCGTAGGCAGCGGGGGCCACTACAATGAGCAGTTCTTC.

This sequence joins TRBV7-8 and TRBJ1-2; TRBD1 is a possible D gene (5 bases). This CDR3 is 15 amino acids long. From germline, CDR1 is SGHVS and CDR2 FQNEAQ. Trimming shortened V by 4 bases and J by 1 base, and 13 bases separated the two germline ends. CDR3 in amino acids: CASSWGTANNYGYTF. The CDR3 bases are TGTGCCAGCAGCTGGGGCACTGCAAATAACTATGGCTACACCTTC.

This chain joins TRBV5-1 and TRBJ1-6; 7 nucleotides agree with TRBD1. The CDR3 runs to 16 residues. V shed 1 base and J 5 bases; nucleotides not matched to a gene: 6. The germline gives CDR1 SGHRS, CDR2 YFSETQ. As DNA, the CDR3 is TGCGCCAGCAGCTTGATTGGTACAGGGGATAATTCACCCCTCCACTTT. It codes for CASSLIGTGDNSPLHF.

CDR3 sequence reads: CASSFGTGPYEQYF. DNA of the CDR3: TGTGCCAGCAGCTTTGGGACAGGGCCCTACGAGCAGTACTTC. This chain uses TRBV5-6 with TRBJ2-7, with 9 nucleotides matching TRBD1. The germline V gene has CDR1 SGHDT and CDR2 YYEEEE. V gave up 2 bases and J gave up 2 bases; unmatched junction bases: 2. The CDR3 covers 14 residues.

The chain employs TRBV5-1 and TRBJ2-7, with 7 nucleotides matching TRBD1. Germline CDR1 is SGHRS and CDR2 is YFSETQ. V gave up 0 bases and J gave up 7 bases; unmatched junction bases: 4. This CDR3 comprises 13 residues. The CDR3 sequence: CASSLARQGEQYF. The CDR3 DNA is TGCGCCAGCAGCTTGGCCCGACAGGGTGAGCAGTACTTC.

The chain links TRBV11-2 to TRBJ1-1, with D hard to call. Germline loops: CDR1 SGHAT, CDR2 FQNNGV. V was shortened by 0 bases and J by 1 base, with 9 bases between the two germline ends. This CDR3 has 15 amino acids. CDR3 residues: CASSLDHGENTEAFF. In DNA, the CDR3 is TGTGCCAGCAGCTTAGATCACGGCGAGAACACTGAAGCTTTCTTT.

This clone appeared a single time. The chain recombines TRBV5-8 with TRBJ2-7; D possibly corresponds to TRBD1 (5 bases). This CDR3 contains 14 residues. V dropped 1 base and J dropped 7 bases, with 15 bases sitting between them. The germline V gene encodes CDR1 SGHTS and CDR2 YDEGEE. As DNA, the CDR3 is TGTGCCAGCAGCTTGATATTGACAGCGCGGGAGCAGTACTTC. Its translation is CASSLILTAREQYF.

The genes are TRBV7-3 and TRBJ2-3; D remains ambiguous. Germline V gene lookup returns CDR1 SGHTA and CDR2 FQGTGA. The CDR3 totals 16 residues. The germline V and J ends were trimmed by 0 bases and 1 base, with 11 bases remaining between them. The CDR3 coding sequence is TGTGCCAGCAGCTTAACGGCGGCAGGAGGCACAGATACGCAGTATTTT. Its translation is CASSLTAAGGTDTQYF.